This entry lists 9 T cell receptor beta chains sequenced from one sample in a study of T cells after yellow fever vaccination. TCRdb reanalysed the 5' RACE reads using MiXCR and keeps one entry per CDR3 protein. The data show over 130,000 distinct CDR3 sequences, less than 9.5% seen once. The material was CD4+ T cells sorted from PBMCs, obtained 5 days after the yellow fever booster vaccination. The receptors originated from a man younger than 40 who received the YFV17D yellow fever vaccine.

This clonotype was counted only a few times. As DNA, the CDR3 is TGTGCCTGCACCCCAGACCTCTCAGGGCCCAATCAGCCCCAGCATTTT. It encodes CACTPDLSGPNQPQHF. The gene calls are TRBV19 and TRBJ1-5; tentatively, D is TRBD1 (5 bases). V lost 11 bases and J 3 bases, leaving 23 bases between the germline ends. Germline V gene data show CDR1 as LNHDA and CDR2 as SQIVND (reference sequence). The CDR3 is made up of 16 amino acids.

V gene TRBV29-1 combines with J gene TRBJ1-4; D possibly corresponds to TRBD1 (5 bases). Germline CDR1 SQVTM, CDR2 ANQGSEA. Trimming pared 4 bases from V and 8 bases from J, leaving 8 bases between. CDR3 length equals 11 residues. CDR3 sequence: CSVAEGEKLFF. The CDR3 nucleotides read TGCAGCGTTGCGGAGGGGGAAAAACTGTTTTTT. The full variable domain, with the rest looked up from reference TRBV29-1 and TRBJ1-4, is SAVISQKPSRDICQRGTSLTIQCQVDSQVTMMFWYRQQPGQSLTLIATANQGSEATYESGFVIDKFPISRPNLTFSTLTVSNMSPEDSSIYLCSVAEGEKLFFGSGTQLSVL.

There are many counts of this clonotype. CDR3 coding DNA: TGCGCCAGCAGCTTGCGCGCTAGCGGGAGTCACGAGCAGTACTTC. Protein sequence: CASSLRASGSHEQYF. The rearrangement links TRBV5-1 to TRBJ2-7; 10 nucleotides agree with TRBD2. The ends lost 1 base at V and 5 bases at J; junction bases unmatched: 6. Germline lookup yields CDR1 SGHRS and CDR2 YFSETQ. The CDR3 contains 15 residues. The full variable domain, with the rest looked up from reference TRBV5-1 and TRBJ2-7, is KAGVTQTPRYLIKTRGQQVTLSCSPISGHRSVSWYQQTPGQGLQFLFEYFSETQRNKGNFPGRFSGRQFSNSRSEMNVSTLELGDSALYLCASSLRASGSHEQYFGPGTRLTVT.

This clonotype has a count of ten or more. The gene calls are TRBV29-1 and TRBJ2-1, with 10 bases fitting TRBD2. The CDR3 runs 13 residues. From germline, CDR1 is SQVTM and CDR2 ANQGSEA. Trimming removed 6 bases from V and 9 bases from J; junction bases left unmatched: 8. CDR3 DNA: TGCAGCGTCGGAGCGGGAGGGCCTGGTGAGCAGTTCTTC. Protein sequence: CSVGAGGPGEQFF.

This clonotype was recorded many times. The chain employs TRBV27 and TRBJ1-5; D may be TRBD1 (6 bases). Germline values: CDR1 MNHEY, CDR2 SMNVEV (reference sequence). CDR3 length equals 14 residues. Trimming shortened V by 3 bases and J by 3 bases, and 9 bases separated the two germline ends. The CDR3 sequence: CASSFSGDNQPQHF. The CDR3 DNA sequence: TGTGCCAGCAGTTTTTCAGGGGACAATCAGCCCCAGCATTTT.

There are many counts of this clonotype. V usage is TRBV11-3 and J usage is TRBJ2-1; D unresolved. The V gene lost 5 bases and the J gene lost 5 bases, with 7 bases spanning the gap. The V gene's germline CDR1 is SGHNT and CDR2 YENEEA. The length of the CDR3 is 12 residues. The CDR3: CASSHPNNEQFF. The CDR3, as DNA: TGTGCCAGCAGCCACCCAAACAATGAGCAGTTCTTC.

This clonotype was found many times. The V and J genes are TRBV5-1 and TRBJ2-3; D remains unclear. Trimming cost V 0 bases and J 2 bases, with 7 bases left between them. The CDR3 has 14 residues. Germline assignment: CDR1 SGHRS and CDR2 YFSETQ. The CDR3 loop is CASSLGGFTDTQYF. CDR3 in DNA: TGCGCCAGCAGCTTGGGTGGGTTCACAGATACGCAGTATTTT.

This clonotype occurred many times. This chain joins TRBV13 and TRBJ2-7, with 10 bases identical to TRBD2. Per germline, CDR1 PRHDT and CDR2 FYEKMQ (reference sequence). The V and J ends lost 0 bases and 5 bases, in that order; junction bases with no gene match: 10. The CDR3 length is 17 residues. DNA of the CDR3: TGTGCCAGCAGCTTAGGCCCCACTCTAGCGGGAGTTAACGAGCAGTACTTC. This gives the protein CASSLGPTLAGVNEQYF.

This clonotype was seen repeatedly, ten times or more. This chain connects TRBV18 to TRBJ1-2; 7 bases fit TRBD1. The CDR3 is 13 amino acids. With V trimmed by 3 bases and J by 9 bases, 7 bases remained unmatched. From germline, CDR1 is KGHSH and CDR2 LQKENI. The CDR3 coding sequence is TGTGCCAGCTCACCCAGCCCAGGGGGGAGCTACACCTTC. It encodes CASSPSPGGSYTF. The variable domain in full, with the rest retrieved from reference TRBV18 and TRBJ1-2, is NAGVMQNPRHLVRRRGQEARLRCSPMKGHSHVYWYRQLPEEGLKFMVYLQKENIIDESGMPKERFSAEFPKEGPSILRIQQVVRGDSAAYFCASSPSPGGSYTFGSGTRLTVV.